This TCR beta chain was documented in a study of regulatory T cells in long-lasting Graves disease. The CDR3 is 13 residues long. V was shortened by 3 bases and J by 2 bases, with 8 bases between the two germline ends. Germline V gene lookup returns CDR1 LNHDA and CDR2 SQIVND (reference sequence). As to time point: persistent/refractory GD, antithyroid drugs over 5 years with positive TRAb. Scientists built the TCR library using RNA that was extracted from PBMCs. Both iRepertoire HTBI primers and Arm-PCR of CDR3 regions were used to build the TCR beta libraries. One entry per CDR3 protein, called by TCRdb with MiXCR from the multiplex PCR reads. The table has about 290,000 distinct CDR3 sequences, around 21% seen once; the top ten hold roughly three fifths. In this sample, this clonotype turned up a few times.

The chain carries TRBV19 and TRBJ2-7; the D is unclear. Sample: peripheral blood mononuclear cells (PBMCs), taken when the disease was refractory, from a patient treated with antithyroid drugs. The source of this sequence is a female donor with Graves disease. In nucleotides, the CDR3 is TGTGCCAGTAGTATGAGCACCGCCTACGAGCAGTACTTC. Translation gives CASSMSTAYEQYF.